Listed below are T cell receptor beta chains from one sample, sequenced in a study of shared clonotypes between healthy human individuals. The data were produced by immunoSEQ multiplex PCR, yet TCRdb's version contains in-frame clones alone and is incomplete. Seen here are roughly 2 million clones, nearly 97% observed once, and the top ten hold roughly 0.13%. The specimen sequenced was naive CD4+ T cells sorted from blood. Every receptor here comes from a man younger than 35 in good health. CDR3s include the opening cysteine and the closing phenylalanine or tryptophan. The D gene is left open where the match is weak. Rows may omit the clone size; those that give it use once, few, many or a size class.

V gene: TRBV6-6; D gene: -; clone size: -; J gene: TRBJ2-1; CDR3 protein: CATLGGTYNEQFF; CDR3 DNA: TGTGCCACCCTTGGGGGTACCTACAATGAGCAGTTCTTC
V gene: TRBV21-1; D gene: -; clone size: -; J gene: TRBJ1-2; CDR3 protein: CASSKGWEGQGKRANYGYTF; CDR3 DNA: TGTGCCAGCAGCAAAGGCTGGGAGGGACAGGGTAAAAGGGCTAACTATGGCTACACCTTC
V gene: TRBV5-5; D gene: TRBD1; clone size: -; J gene: TRBJ1-1; CDR3 protein: CASSLKTGLPMNTEAFF; CDR3 DNA: TGTGCCAGCAGTCTAAAGACAGGGCTGCCTATGAACACTGAAGCTTTCTTT
V gene: TRBV28; D gene: -; clone size: -; J gene: TRBJ2-1; CDR3 protein: CASSPGSYNEQFF; CDR3 DNA: TGTGCCAGCAGTCCCGGCTCCTACAATGAGCAGTTCTTC
V gene: TRBV19; D gene: TRBD1; clone size: -; J gene: TRBJ1-1; CDR3 protein: CASRGQAGTEAFF; CDR3 DNA: TGTGCCAGTAGGGGACAGGCGGGCACTGAAGCTTTCTTT
V gene: TRBV10-3; D gene: -; clone size: -; J gene: TRBJ1-5; CDR3 protein: CAISESSRRQPQHF; CDR3 DNA: TGTGCCATCAGTGAGTCGTCACGGCGGCAGCCCCAGCATTTT
V gene: TRBV7-3; D gene: -; clone size: -; J gene: TRBJ2-6; CDR3 protein: CASSLARGSGANVLTF; CDR3 DNA: TGTGCCAGCAGCTTAGCCCGGGGCTCTGGGGCCAACGTCCTGACTTTC
V gene: TRBV7-6; D gene: TRBD2; clone size: -; J gene: TRBJ2-1; CDR3 protein: CASSATSGGTYNEQFF; CDR3 DNA: TGTGCCAGCAGCGCGACTAGCGGGGGTACCTACAATGAGCAGTTCTTC
V gene: TRBV28; D gene: -; clone size: -; J gene: TRBJ2-7; CDR3 protein: CASNEQGVTYEQYF; CDR3 DNA: TGTGCCAGCAATGAACAGGGTGTTACCTACGAGCAGTACTTC
V gene: TRBV5-5; D gene: -; clone size: -; J gene: TRBJ2-3; CDR3 protein: CASSLVPGTSDTQYF; CDR3 DNA: TGTGCCAGCAGCTTGGTTCCCGGGACGTCAGATACGCAGTATTTT
V gene: TRBV6-1; D gene: TRBD2; clone size: -; J gene: TRBJ2-3; CDR3 protein: CASSDRLAGAPSTDTQYF; CDR3 DNA: TGTGCCAGCAGTGATAGGCTAGCGGGGGCCCCTAGCACAGATACGCAGTATTTT
V gene: TRBV2; D gene: -; clone size: -; J gene: TRBJ2-3; CDR3 protein: CASNLGDTQYF; CDR3 DNA: TGTGCCAGCAATTTGGGGGATACGCAGTATTTT
V gene: TRBV10-3; D gene: -; clone size: once; J gene: TRBJ1-1; CDR3 protein: CAISDSGWAEAFF; CDR3 DNA: TGTGCCATCAGTGATTCCGGGTGGGCCGAAGCTTTCTTT
V gene: TRBV5-1; D gene: TRBD1; clone size: -; J gene: TRBJ2-5; CDR3 protein: CASSPRTGAWETQYF; CDR3 DNA: TGCGCCAGCAGCCCGCGGACAGGGGCTTGGGAGACCCAGTACTTC
V gene: TRBV18; D gene: -; clone size: -; J gene: TRBJ1-2; CDR3 protein: CASSTRTAGYGYTF; CDR3 DNA: TGTGCCAGCTCAACTCGGACGGCGGGTTATGGCTACACCTTC
V gene: TRBV30; D gene: TRBD1; clone size: once; J gene: TRBJ1-5; CDR3 protein: CAWSSGLGTGIDWSNQPQHF; CDR3 DNA: TGTGCCTGGAGTTCCGGGCTCGGGACAGGTATCGATTGGAGCAATCAGCCCCAGCATTTT
V gene: TRBV15; D gene: -; clone size: -; J gene: TRBJ1-3; CDR3 protein: CATRTGPASGNTIYF; CDR3 DNA: TGTGCCACCAGGACTGGGCCCGCGTCTGGAAACACCATATATTTT
V gene: TRBV10-3; D gene: -; clone size: -; J gene: TRBJ2-1; CDR3 protein: CAISTGSPNEQFF; CDR3 DNA: TGTGCCATCAGTACCGGGAGCCCCAATGAGCAGTTCTTC
V gene: TRBV11-2; D gene: -; clone size: once; J gene: TRBJ1-6; CDR3 protein: CASSLVGGYNSPLHF; CDR3 DNA: TGTGCCAGCAGCTTAGTAGGGGGTTATAATTCACCCCTCCACTTT
V gene: TRBV18; D gene: TRBD2; clone size: -; J gene: TRBJ2-6; CDR3 protein: CASSPVAGGSGANVLTF; CDR3 DNA: TGTGCCAGCTCACCAGTAGCGGGAGGTTCTGGGGCCAACGTCCTGACTTTC
V gene: TRBV10-2; D gene: -; clone size: -; J gene: TRBJ2-1; CDR3 protein: CASSRRGNYNEQFF; CDR3 DNA: TGCGCCAGCAGTAGACGGGGTAACTACAATGAGCAGTTCTTC
V gene: TRBV5-4; D gene: -; clone size: -; J gene: TRBJ2-7; CDR3 protein: CASRPGSQGAYEQYF; CDR3 DNA: TGTGCCAGCAGACCCGGGAGTCAGGGGGCCTACGAGCAGTACTTC
V gene: TRBV5-6; D gene: -; clone size: -; J gene: TRBJ2-7; CDR3 protein: CASSFGQGSYF; CDR3 DNA: -
V gene: TRBV1; D gene: -; clone size: -; J gene: TRBJ2-3; CDR3 protein: CTSSLSQTSGANTDTQYF; CDR3 DNA: TGCACCAGCAGCCTCTCCCAAACTAGCGGGGCTAACACAGATACGCAGTATTTT
V gene: TRBV7-9; D gene: -; clone size: -; J gene: TRBJ1-4; CDR3 protein: CASSLAGSEKLFF; CDR3 DNA: TGTGCCAGCAGCTTAGCGGGTAGTGAAAAACTGTTTTTT
V gene: TRBV7-2; D gene: -; clone size: -; J gene: TRBJ2-7; CDR3 protein: CASSLGGSKTYEQYF; CDR3 DNA: TGTGCCAGCAGCTTAGGGGGGTCCAAAACCTACGAGCAGTACTTC
V gene: TRBV30; D gene: -; clone size: -; J gene: TRBJ2-2; CDR3 protein: CAWRPGPSNTGELFF; CDR3 DNA: TGTGCCTGGAGGCCGGGACCTTCGAACACCGGGGAGCTGTTTTTT
V gene: TRBV5-8; D gene: -; clone size: once; J gene: TRBJ2-2; CDR3 protein: CASSFRTSNTGELFF; CDR3 DNA: TGTGCCAGCAGCTTCCGTACTTCGAACACCGGGGAGCTGTTTTTT
V gene: TRBV10-3; D gene: -; clone size: -; J gene: TRBJ1-1; CDR3 protein: CAISDRYRVYKTEAFF; CDR3 DNA: TGTGCCATCAGTGATAGATACAGGGTTTATAAAACTGAAGCTTTCTTT
V gene: TRBV12-5; D gene: -; clone size: -; J gene: TRBJ2-7; CDR3 protein: CASGLVQGSGSYEQYF; CDR3 DNA: TGTGCTAGTGGTTTGGTACAGGGTAGCGGGTCCTACGAGCAGTACTTC
V gene: TRBV7-9; D gene: -; clone size: once; J gene: TRBJ2-2; CDR3 protein: CASSSTALFTGELFF; CDR3 DNA: TGTGCCAGCAGCTCAACAGCCTTGTTCACCGGGGAGCTGTTTTTT
V gene: TRBV2; D gene: TRBD1; clone size: -; J gene: TRBJ2-7; CDR3 protein: CASSGGTGIYEQYF; CDR3 DNA: TGTGCCAGCAGTGGAGGGACAGGGATCTACGAGCAGTACTTC
V gene: TRBV18; D gene: TRBD1; clone size: -; J gene: TRBJ1-1; CDR3 protein: CASSLQGTEAFF; CDR3 DNA: TGTGCCAGCTCGCTACAGGGGACTGAAGCTTTCTTT
V gene: TRBV5-1; D gene: TRBD2; clone size: -; J gene: TRBJ2-7; CDR3 protein: CASSLTSGSYEQYF; CDR3 DNA: TGCGCCAGCAGCTTGACTAGCGGGAGCTACGAGCAGTACTTC
V gene: TRBV2; D gene: TRBD1; clone size: -; J gene: TRBJ1-3; CDR3 protein: CASSRDRVVYGNTIYF; CDR3 DNA: TGTGCCAGCAGCCGGGACAGGGTAGTTTATGGAAACACCATATATTTT
V gene: TRBV5-1; D gene: TRBD1; clone size: -; J gene: TRBJ2-7; CDR3 protein: CASKPGQGARQYF; CDR3 DNA: TGCGCCAGCAAACCGGGACAGGGGGCTCGGCAGTACTTC
V gene: TRBV6-1; D gene: TRBD2; clone size: -; J gene: TRBJ2-7; CDR3 protein: CASSELGGVPYEQYF; CDR3 DNA: TGTGCCAGCAGTGAACTTGGGGGGGTACCCTACGAGCAGTACTTC
V gene: TRBV5-4; D gene: TRBD1; clone size: -; J gene: TRBJ1-1; CDR3 protein: CASSLGAGGRDTEAFF; CDR3 DNA: TGTGCCAGCAGCTTGGGGGCAGGGGGTAGAGACACTGAAGCTTTCTTT
V gene: TRBV30; D gene: TRBD2; clone size: -; J gene: TRBJ2-5; CDR3 protein: CAWSVRLAGLETQYF; CDR3 DNA: TGTGCCTGGAGTGTACGCCTAGCGGGCCTAGAGACCCAGTACTTC
V gene: TRBV10-1; D gene: -; clone size: -; J gene: TRBJ2-1; CDR3 protein: CASSESAYNEQFF; CDR3 DNA: TGCGCCAGCAGTGAGTCCGCCTACAATGAGCAGTTCTTC
V gene: TRBV19; D gene: -; clone size: -; J gene: TRBJ1-2; CDR3 protein: CASSVQGTGYTF; CDR3 DNA: TGTGCCAGTAGTGTTCAGGGGACTGGCTACACCTTC
V gene: TRBV7-8; D gene: TRBD1; clone size: -; J gene: TRBJ2-3; CDR3 protein: CASSSPSGTGRSDTQYF; CDR3 DNA: TGTGCCAGCAGCTCTCCTTCGGGGACAGGGAGGTCAGATACGCAGTATTTT
V gene: TRBV28; D gene: -; clone size: once; J gene: TRBJ1-1; CDR3 protein: CASIRGGGTEAFF; CDR3 DNA: TGTGCCAGCATTCGTGGGGGGGGCACTGAAGCTTTCTTT
V gene: TRBV5-4; D gene: TRBD1; clone size: -; J gene: TRBJ1-3; CDR3 protein: CASSLQGARGNTIYF; CDR3 DNA: TGTGCCAGCAGCTTACAGGGGGCGCGGGGAAACACCATATATTTT
V gene: TRBV4-2; D gene: -; clone size: -; J gene: TRBJ1-5; CDR3 protein: CATVDRDSNQPQHF; CDR3 DNA: TGTGCCACCGTTGACAGAGATAGCAATCAGCCCCAGCATTTT
V gene: TRBV6-1; D gene: -; clone size: -; J gene: TRBJ2-7; CDR3 protein: CASSREPAYEQYF; CDR3 DNA: TGTGCCAGCAGCCGGGAGCCTGCCTACGAGCAGTACTTC
V gene: TRBV7-8; D gene: TRBD1; clone size: once; J gene: TRBJ2-2; CDR3 protein: CASRRRGDRGPSTGELFF; CDR3 DNA: TGTGCCAGCAGGCGGAGGGGCGACAGGGGGCCGAGCACCGGGGAGCTGTTTTTT
V gene: TRBV28; D gene: -; clone size: -; J gene: TRBJ1-2; CDR3 protein: CASSQQGNYGYTF; CDR3 DNA: TGTGCCAGCAGTCAACAGGGTAACTATGGCTACACCTTC
V gene: TRBV5-4; D gene: TRBD2; clone size: -; J gene: TRBJ2-1; CDR3 protein: CASTRLAGGHYNEQFF; CDR3 DNA: TGTGCCAGCACCAGACTAGCGGGAGGACATTACAATGAGCAGTTCTTC
V gene: TRBV14; D gene: -; clone size: once; J gene: TRBJ1-2; CDR3 protein: CASSEALVGGFVSYTF; CDR3 DNA: TGTGCCAGCAGCGAAGCTCTCGTCGGGGGATTTGTCAGCTACACCTTC
V gene: TRBV10-3; D gene: -; clone size: -; J gene: TRBJ2-3; CDR3 protein: CAISESDGFGGYF; CDR3 DNA: TGTGCCATCAGTGAGTCGGACGGCTTTGGCGGGTATTTT
V gene: TRBV7-8; D gene: -; clone size: -; J gene: TRBJ2-2; CDR3 protein: CASSSDTLPTGELFF; CDR3 DNA: TGTGCCAGCAGCTCCGACACCCTCCCCACCGGGGAGCTGTTTTTT
V gene: TRBV30; D gene: TRBD1; clone size: -; J gene: TRBJ2-2; CDR3 protein: CAWSRQTGSGELFF; CDR3 DNA: TGTGCCTGGAGTAGACAGACAGGGTCCGGGGAGCTGTTTTTT
V gene: TRBV7-2; D gene: -; clone size: once; J gene: TRBJ1-5; CDR3 protein: CASSLGSGHKNQPQHF; CDR3 DNA: TGTGCCAGCAGCTTAGGATCTGGGCACAAGAACCAGCCCCAGCATTTT
V gene: TRBV30; D gene: TRBD1; clone size: -; J gene: TRBJ1-4; CDR3 protein: CAWSALGQASNEKLFF; CDR3 DNA: TGTGCCTGGAGTGCCCTCGGACAGGCGAGTAATGAAAAACTGTTTTTT
V gene: TRBV9; D gene: -; clone size: once; J gene: TRBJ1-1; CDR3 protein: CASNSGGLASTEAFF; CDR3 DNA: TGTGCCAGCAATTCGGGGGGCCTCGCGAGCACTGAAGCTTTCTTT
V gene: TRBV18; D gene: -; clone size: -; J gene: TRBJ2-7; CDR3 protein: CASSPGGETLYEQYF; CDR3 DNA: TGTGCCAGCTCACCAGGGGGCGAGACCCTTTACGAGCAGTACTTC